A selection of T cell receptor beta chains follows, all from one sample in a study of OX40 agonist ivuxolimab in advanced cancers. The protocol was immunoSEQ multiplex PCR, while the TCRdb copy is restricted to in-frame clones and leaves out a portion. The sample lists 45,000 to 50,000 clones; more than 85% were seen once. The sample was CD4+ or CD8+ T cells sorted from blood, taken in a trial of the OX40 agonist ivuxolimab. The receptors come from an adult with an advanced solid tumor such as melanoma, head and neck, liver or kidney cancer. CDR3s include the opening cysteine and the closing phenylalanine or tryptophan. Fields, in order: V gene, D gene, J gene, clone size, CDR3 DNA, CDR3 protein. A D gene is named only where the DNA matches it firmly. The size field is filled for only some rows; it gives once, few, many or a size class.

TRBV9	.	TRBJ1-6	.	TGTGCCAGCAGCGTAGACCGGGACTCACCCCTCCACTTT	CASSVDRDSPLHF
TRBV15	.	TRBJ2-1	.	TGTGCCACCAGCAGGACTCCTATGGGTGAGCAGTTCTTC	CATSRTPMGEQFF
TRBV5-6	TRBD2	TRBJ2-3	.	TGTGCCAGCAGCTTCGGCGTACCAACTAGCGGGCAAACGGATACGCAGTATTTT	CASSFGVPTSGQTDTQYF
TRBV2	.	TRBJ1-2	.	TGTGCCAGCAGCCGCCGGGGACTAGACTATGGCTACACCTTC	CASSRRGLDYGYTF
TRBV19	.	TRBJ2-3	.	TGTGCCAGTAGTAAGGGGTTCGGCGGGGCGGGCACAGATACGCAGTATTTT	CASSKGFGGAGTDTQYF
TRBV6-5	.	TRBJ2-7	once	TGTGCCAGCAGTTACTCGGCGGGGATCTACGAGCAGTACTTC	CASSYSAGIYEQYF
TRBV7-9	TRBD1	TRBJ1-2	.	TGTGCCAGCAGCTCAGAGCTTGGGACAGCCGACTCCTTC	CASSSELGTADSF
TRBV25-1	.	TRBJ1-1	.	TGTGCCAGCGGTCAAGTGAACACTGAAGCTTTCTTT	CASGQVNTEAFF
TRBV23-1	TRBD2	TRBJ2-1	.	TGCGCCAGCAGTCAGTCCGATAGCGGGAGACGAGGGAATGAGCAGTTCTTC	CASSQSDSGRRGNEQFF
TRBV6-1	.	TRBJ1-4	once	TGTGCCAGCAGTGCGACAGTGACTAATGAAAAACTGTTTTTT	CASSATVTNEKLFF
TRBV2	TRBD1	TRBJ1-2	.	TGTGCCAGCAGTGAACAGGGGGCTAACTATGGCTACACCTTC	CASSEQGANYGYTF
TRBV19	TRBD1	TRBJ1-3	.	TGTGCCAGTAGTATAGAGGACAGGGGGCGAAAAAACACCATATATTTT	CASSIEDRGRKNTIYF
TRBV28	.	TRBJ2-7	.	TGTGCCAGCAGTTTCTACAGTGGTGTAATGTACGAGCAGTACTTC	CASSFYSGVMYEQYF
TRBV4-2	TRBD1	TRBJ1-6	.	TGTGCCAGCAGCCAAGTATCCCCGATAAAACAGGGGGAAAAGGATAATTCACCCCTCCACTTT	CASSQVSPIKQGEKDNSPLHF
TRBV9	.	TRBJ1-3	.	TGTGCCAGCAGCGCAGCAAGACAGGATGACTCTGGAAACACCATATATTTT	CASSAARQDDSGNTIYF
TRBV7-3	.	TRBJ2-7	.	TGTGCCAGCAGCTCCCGGGGGTCTGTAGCGGCGATAGCTTACGAGCAGTACTTC	CASSSRGSVAAIAYEQYF
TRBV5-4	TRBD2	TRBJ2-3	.	TGTGCAACTGGACTAGCGTTTTCAGATACGCAGTATTTT	CATGLAFSDTQYF
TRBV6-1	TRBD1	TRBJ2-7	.	TGTGCCAGCAGTCACACGGGACAGAAGTACGAGCAGTACTTC	CASSHTGQKYEQYF
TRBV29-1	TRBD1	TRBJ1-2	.	TGCAGCGCAACACAGGGGAACTATGGCTACACCTTC	CSATQGNYGYTF
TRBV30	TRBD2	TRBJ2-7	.	TGTGCCTGGAACCCCCCGGGACTAAAGAACGAGCAGTACTTC	CAWNPPGLKNEQYF
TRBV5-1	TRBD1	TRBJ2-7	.	TGCGCCAGCAGCTTACCGGGACAGGGAGCGTCCGAGCAGTACTTC	CASSLPGQGASEQYF
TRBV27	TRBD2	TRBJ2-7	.	TGTGCCAGCAGTTTATATGGGGATTGGGGTAGCGGGAGTTCTAACATCTACGAGCAGTACTTC	CASSLYGDWGSGSSNIYEQYF
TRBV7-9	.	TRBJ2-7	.	TGTGCCAGCAGCTCGAGGGACATCAGCTACGAGCAGTACTTC	CASSSRDISYEQYF
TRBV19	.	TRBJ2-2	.	TGTGCCAGTAGCCACGGGCCCAGGGTCACCGGGGAGCTGTTTTTT	CASSHGPRVTGELFF
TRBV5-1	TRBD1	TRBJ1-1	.	TGCGCCAGCAGCTTGGAAGGGGGCGCAGGGACCACTGAAGCTTTCTTT	CASSLEGGAGTTEAFF
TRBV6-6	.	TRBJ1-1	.	TGTGCCAGCAGTTACTCGACGGGATCTGAAGCTTTCTTT	CASSYSTGSEAFF
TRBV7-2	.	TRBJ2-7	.	TGTGCCAGCAGCTTGGATAGAGTGACCGAGCAGTACTTC	CASSLDRVTEQYF
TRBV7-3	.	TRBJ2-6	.	TGTGCCAGCCGACGAGAGGGACCTTACTCTGGGGCCAACGTCCTGACTTTC	CASRREGPYSGANVLTF
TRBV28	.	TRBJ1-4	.	TGTGCCAGCTTCGGGGGGACAACTAATGAAAAACTGTTTTTT	CASFGGTTNEKLFF
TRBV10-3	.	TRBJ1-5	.	TGTGCCATCATAGTCTGGACAGATAGCAATCAGCCCCAGCATTTT	CAIIVWTDSNQPQHF
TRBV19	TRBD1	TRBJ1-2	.	TGTGCCAGTAGTATTGGAGGGACAGTCCCGAGTACCGGCTACACCTTC	CASSIGGTVPSTGYTF
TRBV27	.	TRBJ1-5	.	TGTGCCAGCAGTTTTTCAGGGAATTCCCAGCCCCAGCATTTT	CASSFSGNSQPQHF
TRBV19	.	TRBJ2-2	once	TGTGCCAGTAGTATGTATCCCGGGGAGCTGTTTTTT	CASSMYPGELFF
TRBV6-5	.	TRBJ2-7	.	TGTGCCAGCCGCCGAAGACTGGAGAGCTCCTACGAGCAGTACTTC	CASRRRLESSYEQYF
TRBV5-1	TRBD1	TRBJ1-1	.	TGCGCCAGCAGCCCGGGACAGCAAAACACTGAAGCTTTCTTT	CASSPGQQNTEAFF
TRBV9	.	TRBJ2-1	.	TGTGCCAGCAGCCTAGATTCGGGGAGCGCCTACAATGAGCAGTTCTTC	CASSLDSGSAYNEQFF
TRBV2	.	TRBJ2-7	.	TGTGCCAGCAGTGAAGGAGGTGGCAACTACGAGCAGTACTTC	CASSEGGGNYEQYF
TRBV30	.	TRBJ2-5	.	TGTGCCTGGAGCCCAGGTAGCCAAGAGACCCAGTACTTC	CAWSPGSQETQYF
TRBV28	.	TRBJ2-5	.	TGTGCCAGCAGTTTATTTCAGGGGCGGGAGACCCAGTACTTC	CASSLFQGRETQYF
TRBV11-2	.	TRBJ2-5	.	TGTGCCAGCAGCTTAGGAGAGACCCAGTACTTC	CASSLGETQYF
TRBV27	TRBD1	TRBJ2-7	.	TGTGCCAGCAGTCCTGGGACAGGGGGAAGCTACGAGCAGTACTTC	CASSPGTGGSYEQYF
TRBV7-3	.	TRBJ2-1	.	TGTGCCAGCAGCTTAAGCGGGGGCCCGAGCTCCTACAATGAGCAGTTCTTC	CASSLSGGPSSYNEQFF
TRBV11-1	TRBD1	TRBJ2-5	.	TGTGCCAGCAGCCTAAGCTGGGACAGTCAAGAGACCCAGTACTTC	CASSLSWDSQETQYF
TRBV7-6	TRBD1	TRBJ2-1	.	TGTGCCAGCAGCTTAGGGACAGGGGGGCAGAATGAGCAGTTCTTC	CASSLGTGGQNEQFF
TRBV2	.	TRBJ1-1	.	TGTGCCAGCAGTTACTACCGGGACCGCGGCCCATTT	CASSYYRDRGPF
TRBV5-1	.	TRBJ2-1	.	TGCGCCAGCAGCTCCGGGACGACCTCCTACAATGAGCAGTTCTTC	CASSSGTTSYNEQFF
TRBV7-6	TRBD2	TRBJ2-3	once	TGTGCCAGCAGCTTAGCGAATAGCGGGGGGCCCGATACGCAGTATTTT	CASSLANSGGPDTQYF
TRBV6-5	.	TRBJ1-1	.	TGTGCCAGCATCGGGGTTGGAACTGAAGCTTTCTTT	CASIGVGTEAFF
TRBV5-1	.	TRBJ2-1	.	TGCGCCAGCAGCGGGGACGGGGCCTCCTACAATGAGCAGTTCTTC	CASSGDGASYNEQFF
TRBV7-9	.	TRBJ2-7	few	TGTGCCAGTCTACGGGGTTCCGAGCAGTACTTC	CASLRGSEQYF
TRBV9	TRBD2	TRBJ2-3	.	TGTGCCAGCAGCACGGGGACTAGTGGCTCAGATACGCAGTATTTT	CASSTGTSGSDTQYF